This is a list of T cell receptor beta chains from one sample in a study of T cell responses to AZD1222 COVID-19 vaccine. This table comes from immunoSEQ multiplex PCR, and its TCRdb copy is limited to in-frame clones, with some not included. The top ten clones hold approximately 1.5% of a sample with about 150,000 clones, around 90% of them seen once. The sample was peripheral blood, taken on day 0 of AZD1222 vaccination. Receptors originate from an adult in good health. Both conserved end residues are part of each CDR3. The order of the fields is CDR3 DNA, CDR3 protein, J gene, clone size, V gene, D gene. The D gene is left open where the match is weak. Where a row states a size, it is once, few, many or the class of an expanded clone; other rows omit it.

TGTGCCAGCTCACCATCCTTGCCCCTGGGAGGGGGCGGGGGTGAGCAGTTCTTC CASSPSLPLGGGGGEQFF TRBJ2-1 once TRBV18 .
TGTGCCAGCAGTGACTCTGGGGCGTTAGCGAACACCGGGGAGCTGTTTTTT CASSDSGALANTGELFF TRBJ2-2 . TRBV6-4 .
TGTGCCAGCAGCTTAAGCGGGGTGGGGGAAAAACTGTTTTTT CASSLSGVGEKLFF TRBJ1-4 . TRBV7-2 .
TGTGCCAGCAGCTATCAGGCGGATGACTATGGCTACACCTTC CASSYQADDYGYTF TRBJ1-2 . TRBV7-8 .
TGTGCCAGCAGTTTAGGGGGCGCGGGGGGCCTAGACACCATATATTTT CASSLGGAGGLDTIYF TRBJ1-3 . TRBV28 .
TGTGCCAGCAGTCCGGGACAGGTTCCCTACGAGCAGTACTTC CASSPGQVPYEQYF TRBJ2-7 . TRBV28 TRBD1
TGTGCCAGCTCACGACAGGCAGACACTGAAGCTTTCTTT CASSRQADTEAFF TRBJ1-1 . TRBV18 .
TGTGCCAGCAGTAGTGGGGCTGAAGCTTTCTTT CASSSGAEAFF TRBJ1-1 few TRBV6-2/TRBV6-3 .
TGCGCCAGCAGCTTGGAAGGGGGCTTTATACCTAACTATGGCTACACCTTC CASSLEGGFIPNYGYTF TRBJ1-2 . TRBV5-1 TRBD1
TGTGCCAGCAGCGCCGGAGGACGGGGGCAGGCCAAAAACATTCAGTACTTC CASSAGGRGQAKNIQYF TRBJ2-4 once TRBV7-9 .
TGCAGCGCAGGGAGGGTAAGCACAGATACGCAGTATTTT CSAGRVSTDTQYF TRBJ2-3 . TRBV29-1 TRBD2
TGTGCCAGCAGCCTCGACAGTTACACTGAAGCTTTCTTT CASSLDSYTEAFF TRBJ1-1 once TRBV13 .
TGTGCCAGCTCACCAAAAGACAGCGCCTCTGGAAACACCATATATTTT CASSPKDSASGNTIYF TRBJ1-3 . TRBV18 .
TGTGCCACCAGCAGAGATCAACAAGTCGGTCAGCCCCAGCATTTT CATSRDQQVGQPQHF TRBJ1-5 . TRBV15 .
TGTGCCAGCGGCGGGAGCCTCACAGATACGCAGTATTTT CASGGSLTDTQYF TRBJ2-3 . TRBV9 TRBD2
TGTGCCAGCAATGGAACGGACAGTCCTAATCAGCCCCAGCATTTT CASNGTDSPNQPQHF TRBJ1-5 . TRBV27 .
TGTGCCAGCAGCTTGGTGTACTCGGGGGGCACCGGGGAGCTGTTTTTT CASSLVYSGGTGELFF TRBJ2-2 . TRBV5-4 TRBD2
TGCAGCGTCCAGGGGGTCGATAATGAAAAACTGTTTTTT CSVQGVDNEKLFF TRBJ1-4 . TRBV29-1 TRBD1
TGCAGCGTTGGAGGACACCGGAGCACAGATACGCAGTATTTT CSVGGHRSTDTQYF TRBJ2-3 . TRBV29-1 .
TGCGCCAGCAGTGAGTCATATGACGGCTACACCTTC CASSESYDGYTF TRBJ1-2 . TRBV10-2 .
TGTGCCAGCAGCCCACAGGGGGCAATATTGGATTCACCCCTCCACTTT CASSPQGAILDSPLHF TRBJ1-6 . TRBV7-9 TRBD1
TGTGCCAGCAGAAATTTACAGGGGACTATCTATGGCTACACCTTC CASRNLQGTIYGYTF TRBJ1-2 . TRBV27 TRBD1
TGTGCCTGGACCAGGACAGGGGGGGTTCTTGGCACTGAAGCTTTCTTT CAWTRTGGVLGTEAFF TRBJ1-1 . TRBV30 TRBD1
TGTGCCAGCAGCCGGGGGACGGGTTATAGCAATCAGCCCCAGCATTTT CASSRGTGYSNQPQHF TRBJ1-5 . TRBV5-5 .
TGTGCCTGGAGTGCCGACAGTAGAGAGACCCAGTACTTC CAWSADSRETQYF TRBJ2-5 . TRBV30 .
TGCGCCAGCAGTGAAGGACAGGCAGGGGAGACCCAGTACTTC CASSEGQAGETQYF TRBJ2-5 . TRBV10-1 TRBD1
TGTGCCAGCAGCTTAGGGGCCCGGGACAGGGTCTGGACAGATACGCAGTATTTT CASSLGARDRVWTDTQYF TRBJ2-3 . TRBV7-8 TRBD1
TGTGCCAGCAGCCCAGGGGTTAACTATGGCTACACCTTC CASSPGVNYGYTF TRBJ1-2 . TRBV7-9 .
TGCAGTGCCACGACCGACTACGAGCAGTACTTC CSATTDYEQYF TRBJ2-7 . TRBV20-1 .
. CASSFSLDRIGEKLFF TRBJ1-4 . TRBV5-6 .
TGCGCCAGCAGCTTGAGCGGGGTCTCTGGAAACACCATATATTTT CASSLSGVSGNTIYF TRBJ1-3 . TRBV5-1 .
TGCGCCAGCAGAGAAGCGGGAGGGAGATCATACCCAGATACGCAGTATTTT CASREAGGRSYPDTQYF TRBJ2-3 . TRBV5-1 TRBD2
TGCGCCAGCAGCCAAGAGGCTAGCGCGCTATACGAGCAGTACTTC CASSQEASALYEQYF TRBJ2-7 few TRBV4-1 .
TGCGCCAGCAGCTTGGAGGGGGGAACCGGGGAGCTGTTTTTT CASSLEGGTGELFF TRBJ2-2 . TRBV5-1 .
TGTGCCACCAGTGATAGAAGGGACGGTCCTGAAGCTTTCTTT CATSDRRDGPEAFF TRBJ1-1 . TRBV24-1 .
TGTGCCAGCAGTTATCTACAGGGGCTGGATGGCTACACCTTC CASSYLQGLDGYTF TRBJ1-2 . TRBV6-5 TRBD1
TGTGCCTCCACCCCGGGAGTTATGGGTGAGCAGTTCTTC CASTPGVMGEQFF TRBJ2-1 . TRBV19 .
TGTGCCAGCAGCTTGTCCAGCGGGGGGGCATCCTACAATGAGCAGTTCTTC CASSLSSGGASYNEQFF TRBJ2-1 . TRBV5-4 TRBD2
TGTGCCAGCAGCCCACAGGGGACGAATGAAAAACTGTTTTTT CASSPQGTNEKLFF TRBJ1-4 . TRBV6-6 TRBD1
TGTGCCAGCAGCCCCATGGGCGGGGGCCTCTTAGATACGCAGTATTTT CASSPMGGGLLDTQYF TRBJ2-3 . TRBV5-4 .
TGTGCCAGCAGCTTAGCGGGGGCAGCTTTCTTT CASSLAGAAFF TRBJ1-1 few TRBV7-9 .
TGTGCCAGCAGTCCGACAGGGGTCGTCTATGGCTACACCTTC CASSPTGVVYGYTF TRBJ1-2 . TRBV6-5 TRBD1
TGTGCCATCAGTGTTAAGGCGGATCACCTCTATGGCTACACCTTC CAISVKADHLYGYTF TRBJ1-2 . TRBV10-3 .